This T cell receptor (beta chain) was captured in a study of T cells in Graves' hyperthyroidism and ophthalmopathy. Study overall: Blood was drawn when the patient was first diagnosed and still untreated. Study findings and constraints: Blood also held most thyroid clonotypes expanded beyond 0.001.

TCR beta CDR3 sequences were amplified from RNA transcripts. A first-round RT-PCR of the TCR CDR3 used the HTBI primer set. Using its own MiXCR run on the multiplex PCR reads, TCRdb lists one record per CDR3 protein. Seen here are about 610,000 distinct CDR3 sequences, approximately 15% observed once, and the top ten hold roughly 3.3%. In making diagnoses, clinical symptoms, serum thyroxine and TRAb, thyroid ultrasound and orbital computed tomography were all used. This clonotype has just a few counts. The antigen is unknown. The specimen was blood. The TCR sequence derives from a woman between 40 and 50 years old with Graves' ophthalmopathy.

The DNA of the CDR3 is TGTGCCAGCAGTTCCGGGGGACTAGCGGGAGTGAATGAGCAGTTCTTC. This translates into CASSSGGLAGVNEQFF. The J gene is TRBJ2-1, the V gene TRBV6-1, with 14 bases matching TRBD2. This CDR3 contains 16 residues. The J segment lost 7 bases and the V segment lost 5 bases, leaving 7 bases of the junction unmatched. Germline CDR1 reads MNHNS; CDR2 reads SASEGT.